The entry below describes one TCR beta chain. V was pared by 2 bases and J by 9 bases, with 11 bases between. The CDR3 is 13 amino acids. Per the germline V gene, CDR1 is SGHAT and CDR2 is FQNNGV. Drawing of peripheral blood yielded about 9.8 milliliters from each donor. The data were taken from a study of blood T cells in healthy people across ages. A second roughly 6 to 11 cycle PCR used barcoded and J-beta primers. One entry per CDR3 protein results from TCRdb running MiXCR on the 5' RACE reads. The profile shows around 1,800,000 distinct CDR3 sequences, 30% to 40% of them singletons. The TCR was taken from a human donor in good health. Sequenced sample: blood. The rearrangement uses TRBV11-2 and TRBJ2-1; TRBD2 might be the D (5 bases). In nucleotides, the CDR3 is TGTGCCAGCAGCTTAAGCCCCCGGGGTGAGCAGTTCTTC. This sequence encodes CASSLSPRGEQFF.